This T cell receptor (beta chain) was identified during a study of T cell responses to AZD1222 COVID-19 vaccine. General study points: Spike was spanned by vaccine-associated CD4 TCRs, which were dominant at 160-218 and 743-854.

In the case of this clone: Its antigen is unidentified.

Sequencing was performed with immunoSEQ multiplex PCR; in TCRdb, only in-frame clones are kept and a portion is missing. The sample contains some 170,000 clones, 90% to 95% of which appear only once. The sequencing used peripheral blood, collected 28 days after the second dose of the MenACWY control vaccine. This clonotype originated in an adult who received the MenACWY meningococcal vaccine as a control.

DNA of the CDR3: TGTGCCAGCAGCGTAGGCTATTCTCGGGAGACCCAGTACTTC. Translating it yields CASSVGYSRETQYF. The chain recombines TRBV9 with TRBJ2-5; no definite D call. V lost 0 bases and J 5 bases, leaving 11 bases between the germline ends. Germline V gives CDR1 SGDLS, CDR2 YYNGEE. The CDR3 has 14 residues.